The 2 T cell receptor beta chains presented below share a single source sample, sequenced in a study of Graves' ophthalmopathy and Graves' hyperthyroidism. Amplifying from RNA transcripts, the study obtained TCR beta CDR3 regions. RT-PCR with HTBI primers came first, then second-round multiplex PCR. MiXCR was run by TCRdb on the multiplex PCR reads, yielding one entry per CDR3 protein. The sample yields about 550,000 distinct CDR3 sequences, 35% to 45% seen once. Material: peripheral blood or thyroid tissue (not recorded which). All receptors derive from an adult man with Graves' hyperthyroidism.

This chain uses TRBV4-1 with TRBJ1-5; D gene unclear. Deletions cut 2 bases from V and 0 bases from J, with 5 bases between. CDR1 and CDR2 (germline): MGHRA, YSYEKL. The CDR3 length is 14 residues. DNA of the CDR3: TGCGCCAGCAGCCAAAGTCATAGCAATCAGCCCCAGCATTTT. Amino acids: CASSQSHSNQPQHF.

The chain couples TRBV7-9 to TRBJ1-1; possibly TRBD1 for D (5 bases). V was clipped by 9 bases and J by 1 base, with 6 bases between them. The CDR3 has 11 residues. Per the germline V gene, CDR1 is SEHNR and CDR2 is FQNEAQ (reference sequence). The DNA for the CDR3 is TGTGCCAGGGGACCGAACACTGAAGCTTTCTTT. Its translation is CARGPNTEAFF.